The 29 T cell receptor beta chains below all came from one sample that was sequenced in a study of cytomegalovirus exposure and HLA in healthy donors. The PCR used 60 Vbeta and 13 Jbeta primers. Here immunoSEQ multiplex PCR was the method, and the copy in TCRdb shows in-frame clones only, minus some. The sample lists about 130,000 clones, 65% to 80% seen once, with around 3.1% in the top ten. The sequenced sample was PBMCs. The source of these receptors is a man aged 35 to 55 in good health and CMV-seronegative.

V usage is TRBV4-2 and J usage is TRBJ2-7; TRBD2 matches 10 bases. The CDR3 has 20 amino acids. Looked up from germline, CDR1 is LGHNA and CDR2 is YNFKEQ. The trim removed 0 bases at V and 1 base at J, leaving 15 bases unmatched. Here the CDR3 reads CASSQDRGVAGGFSSYEQYF. CDR3 coding DNA: TGTGCCAGCAGCCAAGATCGTGGGGTAGCGGGAGGATTTAGTTCCTACGAGCAGTACTTC.

This clone has a handful of counts. V gene TRBV7-3 combines with J gene TRBJ2-6; D gene unclear. The CDR3 covers 13 residues. Trimming shortened V by 4 bases and J by 3 bases, and 4 bases separated the two germline ends. Germline CDR1 is SGHTA and CDR2 is FQGTGA. The CDR3 DNA is TGTGCCAGCAGCTCCGGTGGGGCCAACGTCCTGACTTTC. Amino acids: CASSSGGANVLTF.

The V call is TRBV11-3, the J call TRBJ2-5, with TRBD2 matching 13 bases. J lost 4 bases, V lost 3 bases, and 8 bases had no gene match. Looked up from germline, CDR1 is SGHNT and CDR2 is YENEEA. The CDR3 contains 17 residues. CDR3 DNA sequence: TGTGCCAGCAGCTTCCCGCCGGGACTAGCGGGGCGAGAGACCCAGTACTTC. Protein: CASSFPPGLAGRETQYF.

This clone occurred a few times. This chain uses TRBV6-4 with TRBJ2-3; 7 bases align to TRBD1. Germline V gene sequence: CDR1 MRHNA, CDR2 SNTAGT. V was pared by 6 bases and J by 3 bases, with 6 bases of the junction left unmatched. The CDR3 is 14 amino acids. Written as DNA, the CDR3 is TGTGCCAGCAGCCGACAGGGTAGAACAGATACGCAGTATTTT. It yields the protein CASSRQGRTDTQYF.

The chain links TRBV2 to TRBJ1-5; D ambiguous. The CDR3 has 14 residues. V lost 3 bases, J lost 7 bases, and 13 bases lay in between. The germline gives CDR1 SNHLY, CDR2 FYNNEI. CDR3 residues: CASSEAEGEQPQHF. The CDR3 nucleotides are TGTGCCAGCAGTGAGGCGGAGGGAGAACAGCCCCAGCATTTT.

This clone was picked up a small number of times. J is TRBJ1-5 and V is TRBV10-3; D may be TRBD1 (6 bases). The V end was cut by 0 bases, the J end by 4 bases, with 7 bases between. Per the germline V gene, CDR1 is ENHRY and CDR2 is SYGVKD. The CDR3 is 14 residues long. CDR3 amino acids: CAISESRGNQPQHF. The CDR3 region has the DNA TGTGCCATCAGTGAGTCCAGGGGAAATCAGCCCCAGCATTTT.

J is TRBJ2-5 and V is TRBV11-3; D may be TRBD2 (5 bases). The ends were cut back, 5 bases at V and 1 base at J, with 8 bases in the middle. Germline V gene lookup returns CDR1 SGHNT and CDR2 YENEEA. This CDR3 comprises 13 residues. CDR3 residues: CASSPGGQETQYF. The DNA of the CDR3 is TGTGCCAGCAGCCCCGGAGGCCAAGAGACCCAGTACTTC.

V usage is TRBV5-1 and J usage is TRBJ2-3, with 8 nucleotides matching TRBD2. The CDR3 totals 16 residues. The J segment lost 6 bases and the V segment lost 3 bases, leaving 12 bases of the junction unmatched. Germline CDR1 and CDR2: SGHRS and YFSETQ. The CDR3 protein is CASSSTSGLRSDTQYF. DNA of the CDR3: TGCGCCAGCAGCTCAACTAGCGGCCTGCGGTCGGATACGCAGTATTTT.

This clone was seen repeatedly, ten times or more. The genes are TRBV7-9 and TRBJ2-1; 9 nucleotides match TRBD1. The V gene's germline CDR1 is SEHNR and CDR2 FQNEAQ (reference sequence). Trimming cost V 6 bases and J 8 bases; bases outside gene matches: 8. This CDR3 spans 14 amino acids. CDR3 nucleotides: TGTGCCAGCAGAGCGGGACAGGGTGGGGATGAGCAGTTCTTC. Amino acid sequence: CASRAGQGGDEQFF.

The chain combines TRBV19 with TRBJ2-5, with 15 bases lining up with TRBD2. This CDR3 has 16 amino acids. V gave up 6 bases and J gave up 5 bases; unmatched junction bases: 7. Germline CDR1 reads LNHDA; CDR2 reads SQIVND (reference sequence). The CDR3 coding sequence is TGTGCCAGTAGCCGGACTAGCGGGGGGGCGCGGGAGACCCAGTACTTC. Protein: CASSRTSGGARETQYF. Filled out from reference TRBV19 and TRBJ2-5, the complete variable domain reads DGGITQSPKYLFRKEGQNVTLSCEQNLNHDAMYWYRQDPGQGLRLIYYSQIVNDFQKGDIAEGYSVSREKKESFPLTVTSAQKNPTAFYLCASSRTSGGARETQYFGPGTRLLVL.

There are a few counts of this clone. The chain has TRBV28 and TRBJ2-7; 7 bases line up with TRBD2. Germline V lookup: CDR1 MDHEN, CDR2 SYDVKM. The CDR3 is 14 amino acids. V shed 4 bases, J shed 5 bases, and the junction held 8 bases outside the gene matches. CDR3 protein: CASSYRMGGDEQYF. CDR3 DNA sequence: TGTGCCAGCAGTTACCGAATGGGAGGGGACGAGCAGTACTTC.

The rearrangement links TRBV7-2 to TRBJ2-7; 9 positions agree with TRBD1. Per the germline V gene, CDR1 is SGHTA and CDR2 is FQGNSA. The CDR3 is 14 residues long. Trimming cost V 5 bases and J 4 bases; bases outside gene matches: 6. The DNA for the CDR3 is TGTGCCAGCAGCCCGCCGGGACAGGGTTACGAGCAGTACTTC. Protein product: CASSPPGQGYEQYF.

This clone was counted once. The chain links TRBV15 to TRBJ1-4; D may be TRBD1 (5 bases). There are 14 residues in the CDR3. V was cut by 2 bases and J by 5 bases, with 9 bases left in between. Germline values: CDR1 LNHNV, CDR2 YYDKDF (reference sequence). The chain's CDR3 is CATSRQGSNEKLFF. The CDR3 DNA reads TGTGCCACCAGCAGACAGGGATCGAATGAAAAACTGTTTTTT.

This clone turned up a few times. In nucleotides, the CDR3 is TGTGCCAGCAGTCGGGAGGGGGTGGTGAATGAAAAACTGTTTTTT. It is translated as CASSREGVVNEKLFF. The rearrangement uses TRBV6-5 and TRBJ1-4, with D maybe TRBD1 (6 bases). The germline V and J ends were trimmed by 5 bases and 5 bases, with 15 bases remaining between them. The CDR3 loop spans 15 amino acids. Germline loops: CDR1 MNHEY, CDR2 SVGAGI.

This chain uses TRBV7-2 with TRBJ1-4; 9 bases line up with TRBD1. The CDR3 is 14 residues long. The trim removed 5 bases at V and 6 bases at J, leaving 4 bases unmatched. Germline V CDR1 and CDR2: SGHTA, FQGNSA. CDR3 in amino acids: CASSPGQGHEKLFF. The CDR3, as DNA: TGTGCCAGCAGCCCCGGACAGGGGCATGAAAAACTGTTTTTT.

This sequence joins TRBV4-3 and TRBJ2-5; 9 bases map to TRBD2. CDR3 length equals 14 residues. V lost 1 base, J lost 7 bases, and 4 bases stayed unmatched. Germline-derived CDR1 and CDR2 are LGHNA and YSLEER. CDR3 sequence: CASSQVGSGGTQYF. DNA of the CDR3: TGCGCCAGCAGCCAAGTTGGTAGCGGGGGGACCCAGTACTTC.

The rearrangement links TRBV5-1 to TRBJ2-1; 10 bases map to TRBD2. The ends lost 0 bases at V and 7 bases at J; junction bases unmatched: 7. Germline V gives CDR1 SGHRS, CDR2 YFSETQ. The CDR3 consists of 16 residues. DNA of the CDR3: TGCGCCAGCAGCTTGGGGCTAGCGGGAGAGGGTAATGAGCAGTTCTTC. It encodes CASSLGLAGEGNEQFF. Full variable domain (rest looked up from reference TRBV5-1 and TRBJ2-1): KAGVTQTPRYLIKTRGQQVTLSCSPISGHRSVSWYQQTPGQGLQFLFEYFSETQRNKGNFPGRFSGRQFSNSRSEMNVSTLELGDSALYLCASSLGLAGEGNEQFFGPGTRLTVL.

The rearrangement links TRBV7-8 to TRBJ2-5; 12 nucleotides align to TRBD2. Germline CDR1 SGHVS, CDR2 FQNEAQ. CDR3 length: 17 residues. The V gene end was trimmed by 1 base and the J gene end by 4 bases; junction bases not matched to a gene: 7. Here the CDR3 DNA reads TGTGCCAGCAGCTTAGACCCCGGACTAGCGGGACTAGAGACCCAGTACTTC. This encodes CASSLDPGLAGLETQYF.

The CDR3 is CASSGYRGPDYGYTF. The CDR3 nucleotides read TGCGCCAGCAGCGGTTACAGGGGGCCCGACTATGGCTACACCTTC. The rearrangement links TRBV4-3 to TRBJ1-2; 9 bases are a match to TRBD1. Trimming cost V 5 bases and J 3 bases; bases outside gene matches: 7. The germline CDR1 and CDR2 sequences are LGHNA and YSLEER. The CDR3 has 15 amino acids.

The chain has TRBV6-5 and TRBJ2-1, with a possible D match to TRBD2 (6 bases). Germline CDR1 and CDR2: MNHEY and SVGAGI. CDR3 size: 14 residues. The V and J ends lost 6 bases and 9 bases respectively, with 18 bases between them. For the CDR3, the DNA is TGTGCCAGCAGGATGGGACTGGCAATTGTTGAGCAGTTCTTC. Translating gives CASRMGLAIVEQFF.

V gene TRBV27 combines with J gene TRBJ1-5; D uncertain. Trimming stripped 6 bases from V and 0 bases from J, with 12 bases between. CDR3 length: 15 residues. Germline values: CDR1 MNHEY, CDR2 SMNVEV (reference sequence). The CDR3 sequence: CASRIATDSNQPQHF. CDR3 nucleotide sequence: TGTGCCAGCAGAATAGCGACGGATAGCAATCAGCCCCAGCATTTT.

This chain connects TRBV5-1 to TRBJ2-3, with a possible D match to TRBD2 (6 bases). Germline V gene data show CDR1 as SGHRS and CDR2 as YFSETQ. The CDR3 is made up of 14 amino acids. V lost 0 bases to trimming and J lost 4 bases, with 9 bases between them. Here the CDR3 DNA reads TGCGCCAGCAGCTTGGTGGGAGGAGCAGATACGCAGTATTTT. It specifies CASSLVGGADTQYF.

This clone was observed a single time. V is TRBV9 and J is TRBJ2-3, with D maybe TRBD2 (6 bases). Trimming stripped 2 bases from V and 4 bases from J, with 11 bases between. The CDR3 contains 14 residues. Germline V gene lookup returns CDR1 SGDLS and CDR2 YYNGEE. CDR3 sequence (DNA): TGTGCCAGCAGCGTCCAACTAGCATCAGATACGCAGTATTTT. Residues: CASSVQLASDTQYF.

The genes are TRBV7-3 and TRBJ2-2; TRBD1 aligns across 7 bases. This CDR3 is built from 15 residues. Unmatched junction bases numbered 7, after V lost 5 bases and J lost 4 bases. CDR1 and CDR2 from the germline V gene are SGHTA and FQGTGA. CDR3 in amino acids: CASSLGTAFTGELFF. The DNA for the CDR3 is TGTGCCAGCAGCCTCGGGACAGCCTTCACCGGGGAGCTGTTTTTT. Filled out from reference TRBV7-3 and TRBJ2-2, the complete variable domain reads GAGVSQTPSNKVTEKGKYVELRCDPISGHTALYWYRQSLGQGPEFLIYFQGTGAADDSGLPNDRFFAVRPEGSVSTLKIQRTERGDSAVYLCASSLGTAFTGELFFGEGSRLTVL.

This chain uses TRBV11-2 with TRBJ2-5; TRBD1 agrees at 7 bases. CDR3 length: 14 amino acids. Germline-derived CDR1 and CDR2 are SGHAT and FQNNGV. With V trimmed by 5 bases and J by 5 bases, 8 bases remained unmatched. The CDR3 bases are TGTGCCAGCAGCATTAGGGACAGTGTGGAGACCCAGTACTTC. Translation: CASSIRDSVETQYF.

In its sample, this clone was seen once. J is TRBJ1-5 and V is TRBV5-8; D may be TRBD1 (6 bases). The germline V and J ends were trimmed by 0 bases and 4 bases, with 11 bases remaining between them. The CDR3 has 15 residues. The germline V gene encodes CDR1 SGHTS and CDR2 YDEGEE. CDR3 DNA: TGTGCCAGCAGCTTGGGGCGGGGGCCGAATCAGCCCCAGCATTTT. It translates to CASSLGRGPNQPQHF.

The chain is built from TRBV5-1 and TRBJ2-6; 7 bases fit TRBD2. Germline lookup yields CDR1 SGHRS and CDR2 YFSETQ. Trimming removed 5 bases from V and 1 base from J; junction bases left unmatched: 9. This CDR3 comprises 17 residues. The CDR3 region is CASRVGSGPSGANVLTF. The CDR3 coding sequence is TGCGCCAGCAGAGTCGGTAGCGGGCCATCTGGGGCCAACGTCCTGACTTTC.

This clone was counted a few times. This chain links TRBV11-1 with TRBJ2-7, with D hard to call. V lost 4 bases and J lost 4, with 5 bases in between. This CDR3 comprises 11 residues. Germline V gene lookup returns CDR1 SGHAT and CDR2 FQDESV (reference sequence). DNA for the CDR3: TGTGCCAGCAGCTCCCTATACGAGCAGTACTTC. Translated: CASSSLYEQYF. The full variable domain, in which reference TRBV11-1 and TRBJ2-7 provide the parts outside the CDR3, is EAEVAQSPRYKITEKSQAVAFWCDPISGHATLYWYRQILGQGPELLVQFQDESVVDDSQLPKDRFSAERLKGVDSTLKIQPAELGDSAMYLCASSSLYEQYFGPGTRLTVT.

This clone appeared a few times. The chain recombines TRBV5-1 with TRBJ2-7; 7 bases map to TRBD1. The ends lost 0 bases at V and 3 bases at J; junction bases unmatched: 6. The CDR3 contains 15 residues. Germline CDR1 reads SGHRS; CDR2 reads YFSETQ. CDR3 nucleotides: TGCGCCAGCAGCTTGGCTGGGACAGACTTCTACGAGCAGTACTTC. Protein sequence: CASSLAGTDFYEQYF.